Listed here are 5 T cell receptor beta chains from one sample, sequenced in a study of blood T cell repertoires in COVID-19. Some clones are missing from TCRdb's copy, which holds only in-frame ones; the method was immunoSEQ multiplex PCR. The repertoire holds approximately 250,000 clones, with 80% to 90% as singletons. The material sequenced was peripheral blood. Every receptor here comes from a man aged 30 to 45 who had recovered from COVID-19.

The V and J genes are TRBV2 and TRBJ1-2; maybe TRBD1 (6 bases). Deletions cut 6 bases from V and 4 bases from J, with 15 bases between. In germline, CDR1 is SNHLY, CDR2 FYNNEI. The CDR3 is 14 residues long. CDR3 loop: CASSDGQPPYGYTF. The CDR3 nucleotides are TGTGCCAGCAGCGACGGACAGCCACCCTATGGCTACACCTTC.

This chain joins TRBV7-2 and TRBJ2-7; tentative D call: TRBD2 (7 bases). Deletions cut 2 bases from V and 6 bases from J, with 20 bases between. The CDR3 has 16 residues. CDR1 is SGHTA and CDR2 is FQGNSA in the germline V gene. Written as DNA, the CDR3 is TGTGCCAGCAGCTTAATAGCTGGGGGGCCGGGAGGCGAGCAGTACTTC. Amino acids: CASSLIAGGPGGEQYF.

The chain is built from TRBV7-8 and TRBJ1-4; D uncertain. CDR1 is SGHVS, CDR2 FQNEAQ, per germline. V was shortened by 3 bases and J by 4 bases, with 9 bases between the two germline ends. The CDR3 covers 14 residues. The CDR3 reads CASSFSGNNEKLFF. The CDR3 region has the DNA TGTGCCAGCAGCTTTAGCGGAAATAATGAAAAACTGTTTTTT.

The chain is built from TRBV7-2 and TRBJ2-3; D ambiguous. Per the germline V gene, CDR1 is SGHTA and CDR2 is FQGNSA. CDR3 length: 14 amino acids. Trimming cost V 4 bases and J 6 bases, with 14 bases left between them. The CDR3 DNA reads TGTGCCAGCAGCTGGAACAGAGACATGGATACGCAGTATTTT. Protein: CASSWNRDMDTQYF.

The V call is TRBV5-6, the J call TRBJ2-2; no clear D. The germline CDR1 and CDR2 sequences are SGHDT and YYEEEE. The CDR3 has 14 amino acids. Trimming stripped 4 bases from V and 0 bases from J, with 7 bases between. Written as DNA, the CDR3 is TGTGCCAGCAGCCCTACGACGAACACCGGGGAGCTGTTTTTT. Its translation is CASSPTTNTGELFF.